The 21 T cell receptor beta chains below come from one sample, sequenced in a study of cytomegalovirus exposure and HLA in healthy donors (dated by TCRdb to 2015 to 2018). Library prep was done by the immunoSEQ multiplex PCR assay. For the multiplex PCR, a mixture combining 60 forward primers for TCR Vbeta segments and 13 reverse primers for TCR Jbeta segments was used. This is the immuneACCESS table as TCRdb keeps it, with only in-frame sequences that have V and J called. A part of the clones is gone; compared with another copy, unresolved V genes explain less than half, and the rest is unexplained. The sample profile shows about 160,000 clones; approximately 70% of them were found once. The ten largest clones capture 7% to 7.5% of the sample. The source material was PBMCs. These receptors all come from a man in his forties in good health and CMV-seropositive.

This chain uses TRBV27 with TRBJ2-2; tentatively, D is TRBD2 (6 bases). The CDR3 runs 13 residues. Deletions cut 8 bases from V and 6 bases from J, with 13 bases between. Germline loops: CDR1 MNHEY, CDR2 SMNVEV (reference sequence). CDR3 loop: CASRGGLAGELFF. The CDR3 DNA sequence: TGTGCCAGCCGAGGAGGGCTGGCCGGGGAGCTGTTTTTT.

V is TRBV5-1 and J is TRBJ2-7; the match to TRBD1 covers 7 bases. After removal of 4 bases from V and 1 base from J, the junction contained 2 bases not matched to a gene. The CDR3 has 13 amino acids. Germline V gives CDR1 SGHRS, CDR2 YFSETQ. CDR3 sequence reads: CASSGTVSYEQYF. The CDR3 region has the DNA TGCGCCAGCAGCGGGACAGTTTCCTACGAGCAGTACTTC.

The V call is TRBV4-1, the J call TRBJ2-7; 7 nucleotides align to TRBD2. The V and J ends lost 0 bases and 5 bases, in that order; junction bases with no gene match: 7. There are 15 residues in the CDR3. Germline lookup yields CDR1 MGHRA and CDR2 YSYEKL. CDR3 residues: CASSQDLASGDEQYF. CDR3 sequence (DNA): TGCGCCAGCAGCCAAGATTTGGCTAGCGGAGACGAGCAGTACTTC.

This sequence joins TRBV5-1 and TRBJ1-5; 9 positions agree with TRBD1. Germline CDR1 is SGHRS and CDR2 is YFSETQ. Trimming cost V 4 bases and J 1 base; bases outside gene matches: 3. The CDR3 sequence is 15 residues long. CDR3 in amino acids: CASSPGTGSNQPQHF. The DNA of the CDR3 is TGCGCCAGCAGCCCCGGGACAGGGAGCAATCAGCCCCAGCATTTT.

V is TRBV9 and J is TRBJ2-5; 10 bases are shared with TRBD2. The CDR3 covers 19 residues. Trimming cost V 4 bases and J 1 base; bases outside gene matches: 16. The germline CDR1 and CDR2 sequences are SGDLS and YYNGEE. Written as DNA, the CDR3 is TGTGCCAGCAGCCCCGAGCCCCGGCAACTAGCGGGAATCCAAGAGACCCAGTACTTC. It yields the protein CASSPEPRQLAGIQETQYF.

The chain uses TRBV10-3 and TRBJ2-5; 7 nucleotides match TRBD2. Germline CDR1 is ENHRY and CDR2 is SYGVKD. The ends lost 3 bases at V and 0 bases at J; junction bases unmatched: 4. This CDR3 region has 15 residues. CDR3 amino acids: CAISETGGYQETQYF. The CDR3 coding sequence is TGTGCCATCAGTGAAACCGGGGGGTACCAAGAGACCCAGTACTTC.

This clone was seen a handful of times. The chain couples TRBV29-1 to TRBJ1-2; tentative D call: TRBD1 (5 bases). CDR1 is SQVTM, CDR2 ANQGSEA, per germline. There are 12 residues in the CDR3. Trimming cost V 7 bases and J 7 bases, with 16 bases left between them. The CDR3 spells CSAGDWGTGYTF. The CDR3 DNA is TGCAGCGCGGGGGACTGGGGTACTGGCTACACCTTC.

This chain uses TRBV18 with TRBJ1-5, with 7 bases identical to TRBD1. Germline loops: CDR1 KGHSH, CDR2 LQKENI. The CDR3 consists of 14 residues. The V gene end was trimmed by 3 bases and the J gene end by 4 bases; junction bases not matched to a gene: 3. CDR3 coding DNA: TGTGCCAGCTCACCGGGACAGAGAAATCAGCCCCAGCATTTT. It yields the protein CASSPGQRNQPQHF.

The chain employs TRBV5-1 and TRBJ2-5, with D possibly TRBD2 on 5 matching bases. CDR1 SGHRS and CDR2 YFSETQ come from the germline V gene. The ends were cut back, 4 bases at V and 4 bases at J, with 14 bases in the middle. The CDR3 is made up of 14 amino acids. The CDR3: CASSHTPGGETQYF. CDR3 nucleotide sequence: TGCGCCAGCAGCCACACACCAGGAGGAGAGACCCAGTACTTC.

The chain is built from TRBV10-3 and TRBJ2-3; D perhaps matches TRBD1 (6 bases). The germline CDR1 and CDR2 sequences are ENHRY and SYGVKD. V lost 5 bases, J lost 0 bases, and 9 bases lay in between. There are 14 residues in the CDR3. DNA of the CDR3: TGTGCCATCAGTAGGACAGTTAGCACAGATACGCAGTATTTT. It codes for CAISRTVSTDTQYF.

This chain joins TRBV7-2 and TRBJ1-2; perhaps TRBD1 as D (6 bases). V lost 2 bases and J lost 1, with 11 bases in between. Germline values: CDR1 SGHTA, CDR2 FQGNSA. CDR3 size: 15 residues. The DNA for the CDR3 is TGTGCCAGCAGCTTAAAGTCACAGGGTAACTATGGCTACACCTTC. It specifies CASSLKSQGNYGYTF.

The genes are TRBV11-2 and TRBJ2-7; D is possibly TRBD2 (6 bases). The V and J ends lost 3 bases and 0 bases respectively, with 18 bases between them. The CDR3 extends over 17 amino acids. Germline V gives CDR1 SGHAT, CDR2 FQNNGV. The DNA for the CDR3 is TGTGCCAGCAGCTTGGGCGGGACCTTAACTATCTCCTACGAGCAGTACTTC. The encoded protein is CASSLGGTLTISYEQYF.

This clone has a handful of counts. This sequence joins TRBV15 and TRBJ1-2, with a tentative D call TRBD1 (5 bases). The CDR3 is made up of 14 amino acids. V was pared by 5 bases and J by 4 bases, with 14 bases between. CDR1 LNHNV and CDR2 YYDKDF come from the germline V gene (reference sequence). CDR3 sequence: CATSRAQGGYGYTF. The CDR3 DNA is TGTGCCACCAGCCGCGCGCAGGGAGGCTATGGCTACACCTTC.

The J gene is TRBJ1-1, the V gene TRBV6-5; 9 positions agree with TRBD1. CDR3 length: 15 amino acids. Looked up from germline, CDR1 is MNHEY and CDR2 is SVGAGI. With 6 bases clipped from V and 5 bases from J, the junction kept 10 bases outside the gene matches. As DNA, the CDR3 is TGTGCCAGCAGACCACCGGGACAGGGCTATACTGAAGCTTTCTTT. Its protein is CASRPPGQGYTEAFF.

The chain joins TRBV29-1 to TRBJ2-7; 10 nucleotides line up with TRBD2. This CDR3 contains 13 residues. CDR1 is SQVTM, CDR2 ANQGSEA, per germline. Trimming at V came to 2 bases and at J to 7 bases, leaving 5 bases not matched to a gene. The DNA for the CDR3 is TGCAGCGTTGAATTAGCGGGGGGACGGGAGCAGTACTTC. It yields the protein CSVELAGGREQYF.

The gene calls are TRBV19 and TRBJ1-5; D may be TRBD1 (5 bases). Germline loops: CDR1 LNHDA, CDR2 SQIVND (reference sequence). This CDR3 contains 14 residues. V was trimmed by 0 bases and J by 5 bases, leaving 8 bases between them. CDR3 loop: CASSIEGVDQPQHF. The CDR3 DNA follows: TGTGCCAGTAGTATAGAAGGGGTGGATCAGCCCCAGCATTTT.

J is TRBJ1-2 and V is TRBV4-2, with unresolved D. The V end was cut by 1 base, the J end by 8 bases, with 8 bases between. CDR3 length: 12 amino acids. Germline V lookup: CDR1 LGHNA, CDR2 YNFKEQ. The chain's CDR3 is CASSQGAYGYTF. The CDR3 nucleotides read TGTGCCAGCAGCCAAGGGGCGTACGGCTACACCTTC.

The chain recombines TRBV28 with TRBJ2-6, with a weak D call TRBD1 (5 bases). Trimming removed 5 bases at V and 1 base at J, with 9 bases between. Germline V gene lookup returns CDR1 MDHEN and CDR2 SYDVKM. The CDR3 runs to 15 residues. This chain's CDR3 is CASSLDSSGANVLTF. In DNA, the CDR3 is TGTGCCAGCAGTCTCGACAGTTCTGGGGCCAACGTCCTGACTTTC.

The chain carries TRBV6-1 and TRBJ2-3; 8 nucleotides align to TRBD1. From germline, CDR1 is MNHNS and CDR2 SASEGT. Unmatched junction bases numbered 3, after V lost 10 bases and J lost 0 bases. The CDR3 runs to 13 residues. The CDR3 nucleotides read TGTGCCATAAACAGGGGGAGCACAGATACGCAGTATTTT. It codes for CAINRGSTDTQYF.

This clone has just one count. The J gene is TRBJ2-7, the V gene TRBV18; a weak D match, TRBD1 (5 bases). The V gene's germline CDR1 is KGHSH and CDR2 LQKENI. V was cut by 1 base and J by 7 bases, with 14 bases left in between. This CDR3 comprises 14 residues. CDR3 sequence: CASSPRGPRGEQYF. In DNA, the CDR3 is TGTGCCAGCTCACCACGGGGCCCTAGGGGAGAGCAGTACTTC.

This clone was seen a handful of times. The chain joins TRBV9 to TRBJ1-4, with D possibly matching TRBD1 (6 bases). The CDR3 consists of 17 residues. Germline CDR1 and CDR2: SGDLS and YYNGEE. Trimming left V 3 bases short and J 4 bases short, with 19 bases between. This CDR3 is CASSADSGGGGNEKLFF. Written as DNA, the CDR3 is TGTGCCAGCAGCGCTGACTCAGGCGGGGGCGGTAATGAAAAACTGTTTTTT.